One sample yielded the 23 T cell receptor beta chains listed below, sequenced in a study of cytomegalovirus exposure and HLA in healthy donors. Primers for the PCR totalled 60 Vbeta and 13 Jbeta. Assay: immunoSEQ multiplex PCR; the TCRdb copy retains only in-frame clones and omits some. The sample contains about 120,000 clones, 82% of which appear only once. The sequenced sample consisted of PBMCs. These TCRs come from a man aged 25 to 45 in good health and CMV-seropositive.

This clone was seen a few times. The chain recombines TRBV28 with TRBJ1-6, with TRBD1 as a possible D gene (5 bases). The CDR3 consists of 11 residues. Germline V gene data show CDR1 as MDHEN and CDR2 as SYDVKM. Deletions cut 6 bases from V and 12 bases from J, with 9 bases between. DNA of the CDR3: TGTGCCAGCAGCCATCAGGGACCCCTCCACTTT. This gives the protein CASSHQGPLHF.

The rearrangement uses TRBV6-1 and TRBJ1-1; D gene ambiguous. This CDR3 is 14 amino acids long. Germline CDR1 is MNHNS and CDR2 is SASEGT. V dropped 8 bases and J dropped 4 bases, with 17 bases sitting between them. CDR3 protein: CASALMGRSTEAFF. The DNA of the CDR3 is TGTGCCAGCGCCCTTATGGGGAGAAGCACTGAAGCTTTCTTT.

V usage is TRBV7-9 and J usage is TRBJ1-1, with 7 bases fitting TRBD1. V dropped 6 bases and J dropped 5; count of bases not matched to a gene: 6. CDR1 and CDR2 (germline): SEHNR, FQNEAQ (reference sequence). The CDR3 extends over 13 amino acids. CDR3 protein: CASSLEGQTEAFF. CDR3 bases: TGTGCCAGCAGTCTAGAGGGACAGACTGAAGCTTTCTTT.

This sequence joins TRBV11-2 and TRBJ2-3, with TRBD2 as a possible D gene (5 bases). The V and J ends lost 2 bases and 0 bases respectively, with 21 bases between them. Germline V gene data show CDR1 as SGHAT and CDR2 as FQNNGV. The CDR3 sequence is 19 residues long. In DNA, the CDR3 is TGTGCCAGCAGCTTACGGGAACTCGGGGATTCCCTTAGCACAGATACGCAGTATTTT. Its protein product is CASSLRELGDSLSTDTQYF. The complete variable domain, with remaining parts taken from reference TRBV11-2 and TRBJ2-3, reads EAGVAQSPRYKIIEKRQSVAFWCNPISGHATLYWYQQILGQGPKLLIQFQNNGVVDDSQLPKDRFSAERLKGVDSTLKIQPAKLEDSAVYLCASSLRELGDSLSTDTQYFGPGTRLTVL.

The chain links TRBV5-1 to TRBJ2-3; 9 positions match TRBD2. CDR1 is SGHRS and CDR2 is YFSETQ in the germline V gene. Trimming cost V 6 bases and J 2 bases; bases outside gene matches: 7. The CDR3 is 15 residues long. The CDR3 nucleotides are TGCGCCAGCACTACGCCTAGCGGGACCACAGATACGCAGTATTTT. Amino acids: CASTTPSGTTDTQYF.

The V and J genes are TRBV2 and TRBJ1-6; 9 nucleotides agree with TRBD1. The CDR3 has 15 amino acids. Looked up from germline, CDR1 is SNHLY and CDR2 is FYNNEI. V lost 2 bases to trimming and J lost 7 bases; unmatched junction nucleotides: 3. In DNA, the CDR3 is TGTGCCAGCAGTGAAATGGGACAGGGCAATTCACCCCTCCACTTT. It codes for CASSEMGQGNSPLHF.

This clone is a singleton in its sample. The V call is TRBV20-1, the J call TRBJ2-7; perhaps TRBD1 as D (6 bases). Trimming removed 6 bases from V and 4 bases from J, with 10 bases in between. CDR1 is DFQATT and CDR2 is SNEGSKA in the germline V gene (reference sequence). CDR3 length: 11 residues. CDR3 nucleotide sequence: TGCAGTGCCACCGGACAGTACGAGCAGTACTTC. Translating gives CSATGQYEQYF.

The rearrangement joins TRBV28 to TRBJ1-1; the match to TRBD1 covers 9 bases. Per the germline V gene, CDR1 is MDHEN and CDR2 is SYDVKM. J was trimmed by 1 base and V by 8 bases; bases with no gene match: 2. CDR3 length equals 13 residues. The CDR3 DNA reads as TGTGCCAGCCCGGGACAGGGGAACACTGAAGCTTTCTTT. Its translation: CASPGQGNTEAFF.

CDR3 DNA: TGTGCCAGCAGCGTAGAGCCACCAGCGGGGGGGCGGGAGACCCAGTACTTC. It encodes CASSVEPPAGGRETQYF. The J gene is TRBJ2-5, the V gene TRBV9, with 10 bases that match TRBD2. CDR3 size: 17 residues. The germline V gene encodes CDR1 SGDLS and CDR2 YYNGEE. V trimming: 0 bases; J trimming: 5 bases; junction bases outside the gene matches: 10.

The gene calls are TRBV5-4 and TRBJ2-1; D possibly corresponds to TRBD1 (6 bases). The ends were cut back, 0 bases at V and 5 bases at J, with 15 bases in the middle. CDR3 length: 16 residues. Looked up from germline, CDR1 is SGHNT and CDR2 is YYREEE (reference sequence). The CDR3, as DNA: TGTGCCAGCAGCTTGGGTGGGGGCGACCGCAACAATGAGCAGTTCTTC. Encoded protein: CASSLGGGDRNNEQFF.

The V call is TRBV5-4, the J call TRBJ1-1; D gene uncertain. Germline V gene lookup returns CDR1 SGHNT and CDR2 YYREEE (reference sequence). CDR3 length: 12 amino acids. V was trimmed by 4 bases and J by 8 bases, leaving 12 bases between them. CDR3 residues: CASSGPGAEAFF. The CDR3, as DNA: TGTGCCAGCAGCGGGCCGGGAGCGGAAGCTTTCTTT.

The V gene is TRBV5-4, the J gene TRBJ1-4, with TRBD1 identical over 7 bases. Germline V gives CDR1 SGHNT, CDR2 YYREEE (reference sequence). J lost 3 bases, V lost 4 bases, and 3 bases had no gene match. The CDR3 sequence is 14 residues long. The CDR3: CASSLQGSNEKLFF. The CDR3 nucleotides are TGTGCCAGCAGCCTACAGGGGTCTAATGAAAAACTGTTTTTT.

CDR3 nucleotide sequence: TGTGCCAGCAGCCGGGACAGGGGGCTTCGAGGCTACACCTTC. Its protein is CASSRDRGLRGYTF. The chain couples TRBV2 to TRBJ1-2, with 12 nucleotides matching TRBD1. V lost 6 bases, J lost 8 bases, and 7 bases stayed unmatched. The germline CDR1 and CDR2 sequences are SNHLY and FYNNEI. The CDR3 runs 14 residues.

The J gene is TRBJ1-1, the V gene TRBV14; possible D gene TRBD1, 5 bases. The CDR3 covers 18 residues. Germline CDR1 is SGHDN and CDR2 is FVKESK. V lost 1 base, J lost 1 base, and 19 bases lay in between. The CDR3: CASSQAPWGRSRNTEAFF. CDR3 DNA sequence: TGTGCCAGCAGCCAAGCCCCTTGGGGCCGGAGTAGGAACACTGAAGCTTTCTTT.

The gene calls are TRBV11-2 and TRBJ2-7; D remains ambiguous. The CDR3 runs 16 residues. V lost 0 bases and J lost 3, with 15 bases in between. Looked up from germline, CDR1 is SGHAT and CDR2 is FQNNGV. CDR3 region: CASSLDAAVSFYEQYV. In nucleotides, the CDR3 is TGTGCCAGCAGCTTAGATGCGGCAGTCTCCTTCTACGAGCAGTACGTC.

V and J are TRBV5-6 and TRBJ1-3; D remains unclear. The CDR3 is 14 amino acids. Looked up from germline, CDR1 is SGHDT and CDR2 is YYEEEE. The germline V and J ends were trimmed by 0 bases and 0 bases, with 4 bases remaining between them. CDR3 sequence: CASSLVLSGNTIYF. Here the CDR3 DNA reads TGTGCCAGCAGCTTGGTACTCTCTGGAAACACCATATATTTT.

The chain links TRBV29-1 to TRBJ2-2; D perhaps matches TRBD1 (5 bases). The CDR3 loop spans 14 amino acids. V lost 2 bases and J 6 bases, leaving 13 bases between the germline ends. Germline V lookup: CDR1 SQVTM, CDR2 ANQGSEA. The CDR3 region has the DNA TGCAGCGTTGAACCAGGGAACGGCGCCGGGGAGCTGTTTTTT. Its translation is CSVEPGNGAGELFF.

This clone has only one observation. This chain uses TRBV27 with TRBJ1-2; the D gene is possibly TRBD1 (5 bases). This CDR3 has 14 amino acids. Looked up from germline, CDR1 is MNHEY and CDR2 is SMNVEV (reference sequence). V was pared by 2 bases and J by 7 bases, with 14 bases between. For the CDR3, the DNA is TGTGCCAGCAGTTTAACTCGGGGGAATGGTGGCTACACCTTC. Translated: CASSLTRGNGGYTF.

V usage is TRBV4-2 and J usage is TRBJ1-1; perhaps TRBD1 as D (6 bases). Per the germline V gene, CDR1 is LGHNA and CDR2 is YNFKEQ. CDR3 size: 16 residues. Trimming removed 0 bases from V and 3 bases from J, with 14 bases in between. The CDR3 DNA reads TGTGCCAGCAGCCAAGACGAGGGGGTGAGGGACACTGAAGCTTTCTTT. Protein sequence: CASSQDEGVRDTEAFF.

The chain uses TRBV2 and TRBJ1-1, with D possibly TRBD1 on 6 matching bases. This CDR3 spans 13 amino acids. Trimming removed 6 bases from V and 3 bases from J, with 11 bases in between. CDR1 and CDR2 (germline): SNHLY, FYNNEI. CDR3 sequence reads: CASRTGGYTEAFF. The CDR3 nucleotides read TGTGCCAGCAGGACAGGCGGGTACACTGAAGCTTTCTTT.

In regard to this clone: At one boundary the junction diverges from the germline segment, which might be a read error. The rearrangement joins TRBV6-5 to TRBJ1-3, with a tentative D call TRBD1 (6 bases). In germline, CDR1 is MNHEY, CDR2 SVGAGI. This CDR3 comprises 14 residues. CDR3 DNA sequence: TGTGCCAGCAGTTACTCGGGACATGGAAACGCCATATATTTT. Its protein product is CASSYSGHGNAIYF.

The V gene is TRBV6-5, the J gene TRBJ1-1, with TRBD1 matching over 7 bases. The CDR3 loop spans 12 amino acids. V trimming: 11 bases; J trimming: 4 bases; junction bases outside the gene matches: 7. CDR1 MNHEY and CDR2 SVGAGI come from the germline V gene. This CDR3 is CACAGDSTEAFF. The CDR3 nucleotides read TGTGCCTGCGCAGGGGACAGCACTGAAGCTTTCTTT.

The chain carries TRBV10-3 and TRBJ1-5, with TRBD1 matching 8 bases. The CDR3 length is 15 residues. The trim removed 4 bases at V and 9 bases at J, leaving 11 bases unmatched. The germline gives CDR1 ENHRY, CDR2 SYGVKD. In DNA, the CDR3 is TGTGCCATCAGTGTTGACAGGGGCCCCCTGTCGCCCCAGCATTTT. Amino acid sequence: CAISVDRGPLSPQHF.